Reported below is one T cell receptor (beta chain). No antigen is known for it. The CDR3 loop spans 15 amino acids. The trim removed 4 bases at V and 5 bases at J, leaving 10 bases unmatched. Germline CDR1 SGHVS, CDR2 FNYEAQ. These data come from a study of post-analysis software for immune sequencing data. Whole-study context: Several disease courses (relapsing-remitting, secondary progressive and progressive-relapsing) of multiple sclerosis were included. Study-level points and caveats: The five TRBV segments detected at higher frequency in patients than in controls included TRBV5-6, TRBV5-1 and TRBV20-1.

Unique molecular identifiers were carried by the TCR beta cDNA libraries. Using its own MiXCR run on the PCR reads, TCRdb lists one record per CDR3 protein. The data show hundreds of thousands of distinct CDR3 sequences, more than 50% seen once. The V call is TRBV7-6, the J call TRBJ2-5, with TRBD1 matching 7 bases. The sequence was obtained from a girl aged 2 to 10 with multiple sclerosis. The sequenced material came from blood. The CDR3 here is CASSSTDRVGETQYF. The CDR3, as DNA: TGTGCCAGCAGCTCCACCGACAGGGTTGGGGAGACCCAGTACTTC.